The clone carrying this T cell receptor (beta chain) turned up a few times. The sample originates from a study of blood T cells in healthy people across ages. The study isolated at least 6 million PBMCs from each sample. Alongside a J-beta primer mix, a sample-barcoded 5' primer served in a second PCR lasting roughly 6 to 12 cycles. TCRdb ran MiXCR on the 5' RACE reads and lists one entry per CDR3 protein. The sample holds 710,000 or so distinct CDR3 sequences; 20% to 25% are singletons and the top ten take around 21%. There are 11 residues in the CDR3. V lost 4 bases and J lost 7, with 6 bases in between.

The chain combines TRBV12-3 or TRBV12-4 with TRBJ2-3; D is unclear. The sequencing sample was made of blood. This clonotype was obtained from a man in his 70s in good health. Here the CDR3 DNA reads TGTGCCAGCAGTTCACCCCATACGCAGTATTTT. Amino acid sequence: CASSSPHTQYF.